This TCR beta chain was sequenced in a study of cytomegalovirus exposure and HLA in healthy donors (dated by TCRdb to 2015 to 2018). Some background on the complete study: A later analysis indicated that the 120 validation repertoires were generated on the platform also employed for the approximately 670 repertoires of the first cohort. The study aimed to test whether cataloging public T cell receptors could reveal signatures of past pathogen exposure. Along with the approximately 650-subject first cohort, a separate validation cohort of over a hundred different subjects was used. To predict cytomegalovirus infection status, the study combined high-throughput TCR immunosequencing, statistical association of individual TCRs with disease status, and machine learning.

V ends up 4 bases short and J 1 base short, with an unmatched junction base count of 4. The germline V gene provides CDR1 SNHLY and CDR2 FYNNEI. The CDR3 spans 16 residues, from the cysteine through the phenylalanine. Of all the DNA, just the CDR3 is kept, 48 bases in frame from base 1. The donors were included in the validation cohort of some 120 subjects, a group kept apart from the approximately 650-subject first cohort. The library was made by the immunoSEQ multiplex PCR assay. As for how the authors treated the data: A statistical classification framework was built to diagnose cytomegalovirus status from the catalog of TCR beta chain sequences. Held by TCRdb, this immuneACCESS table contains in-frame sequences only and omits some clones. Under half of the omission traces to an unresolved V gene where checked; the cause of the rest is unknown. The D gene and trimming were derived from the DNA, and the V and J assignments and clone size from that table. A total of 57,000 or so clones appear in this sample, approximately 96% of them only once. The biggest ten clones account for around 0.9% of the sample.

What the work shows at the level of the full study, not this receptor alone: While some public TCRs were present in many individuals, most TCR sequences turned up only very rarely across donors. A total of 150 to 200 TCR beta chains were listed by the study as associated with cytomegalovirus. The authors suggested that the approach could potentially be generalized to other disease states and immunological phenotypes. The classifier was reported to diagnose cytomegalovirus status with high specificity and sensitivity in both the original cohort and the validation cohort. In vitro tests confirmed that a few of the cytomegalovirus-associated TCR beta chains recognize cytomegalovirus antigens. Of the cluster scores, around 95% were above 0 in a later analysis, which found that TCRs clustered in the first cohort also tended to co-occur in the 90 to 150 validation repertoires. The validation cohort had no HLA typing available for a later analysis, so co-occurrence within that cohort was assessed over all 120 or so repertoires.

Comment on this clone: This receptor's antigen is unknown. No much larger clone is present one base from it, and per-base qualities are unavailable.

The sequenced sample was PBMCs. This chain is built from TRBV2 and TRBJ2-7, with 13 bases aligning to TRBD2. The clonotype comes from a man between 18 and 35 years old in good health and CMV-seronegative. The CDR3 loop reads CASSVEGLAGSYEQYF. In nucleotides, the sequence is TGTGCCAGCAGTGTGGAGGGACTAGCGGGATCCTACGAGCAGTACTTC.